This T cell receptor (beta chain) was sequenced for a study of cytomegalovirus exposure and HLA in healthy donors. CDR3 size: 15 residues. V dropped 0 bases and J dropped 3; count of bases not matched to a gene: 5. Germline CDR1 and CDR2: SGHRS and YFSETQ. Assay: immunoSEQ multiplex PCR; the TCRdb copy retains only in-frame clones and omits some. Of some 170,000 clones in the sample, more than 75% were seen once. Specimen: PBMCs. The chain couples TRBV5-1 to TRBJ1-2; 7 bases are a match to TRBD1. The sequence was obtained from a man younger than 40 in good health and CMV-seropositive. The chain's CDR3 is CASSLGGTAYYGYTF. In DNA, the CDR3 is TGCGCCAGCAGCTTGGGGGGGACAGCCTACTATGGCTACACCTTC.